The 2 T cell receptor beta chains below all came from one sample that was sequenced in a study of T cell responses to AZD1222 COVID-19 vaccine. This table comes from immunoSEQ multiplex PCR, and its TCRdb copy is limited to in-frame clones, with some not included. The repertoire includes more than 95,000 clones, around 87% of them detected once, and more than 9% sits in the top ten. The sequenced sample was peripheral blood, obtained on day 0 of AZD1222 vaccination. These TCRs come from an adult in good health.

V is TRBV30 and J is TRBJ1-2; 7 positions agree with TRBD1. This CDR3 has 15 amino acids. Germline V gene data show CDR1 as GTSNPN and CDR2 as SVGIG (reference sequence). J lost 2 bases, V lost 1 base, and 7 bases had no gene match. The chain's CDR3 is CAWSAGTDGNYGYTF. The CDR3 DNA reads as TGTGCCTGGAGTGCGGGGACAGATGGGAACTATGGCTACACCTTC. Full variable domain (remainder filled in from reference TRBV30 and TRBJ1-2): SQTIHQWPATLVQPVGSPLSLECTVEGTSNPNLYWYRQAAGRGLQLLFYSVGIGQISSEVPQNLSASRPQDRQFILSSKKLLLSDSGFYLCAWSAGTDGNYGYTFGSGTRLTVV.

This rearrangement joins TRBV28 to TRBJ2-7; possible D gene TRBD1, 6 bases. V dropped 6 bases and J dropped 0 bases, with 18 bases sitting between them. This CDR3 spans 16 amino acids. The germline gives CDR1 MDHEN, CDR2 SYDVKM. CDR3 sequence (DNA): TGTGCCAGCAGGGATGGGGTGGGGGCCCGCTCCTACGAGCAGTACTTC. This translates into CASRDGVGARSYEQYF.